This paragraph reports one T cell receptor beta chain. Its antigen target is currently unknown. Base qualities are not recorded, but no much larger clone differs from it by a single base. The CDR3 holds 15 amino acids from the cysteine to the phenylalanine. The read is trimmed to its CDR3 DNA, 45 bases read in frame from base 1. The data originate from a study of blood T cell repertoires in COVID-19 (dated by TCRdb to 2020 to 2021). Describing the broader study: The collaborator samples originated in the United States, Italy and Spain and spanned the acute and convalescent phases of COVID-19. The material from the prospective study consisted of cDNA or gDNA derived from T cells, B-cell-depleted T cells, or PBMCs. Deeply sampled blood TCRbeta repertoires from subjects exposed to, actively infected with, or recovered from COVID-19 were included in the dataset. Where HLA class I and class II types were available, the types were taken from metadata supplied by the sample provider, not from assay-based typing. A de-identified subject ID, COVID-19 status, age in years and sex were almost always included in the sample metadata. The samples were drawn from two sources: the first 160 participants of the ongoing ImmuneRACE study, and 1,000 to 1,500 subjects contributed by 6 global collaborators. The repertoires were released in a freely available public database intended as a resource for research on the immune response to SARS-CoV-2. Results the study describes overall, beyond this receptor: The amount of clinical and demographic metadata varied by source and participant and was provided uncurated.

The immunoSEQ Assay, a bias-controlled multiplex PCR, was used to amplify TCRbeta CDR3 regions from genomic DNA. On the study's bioinformatics: Within the assay, amplification of reference gene primers was used to estimate how many nucleated cells each sample contained. To quantify the absolute abundance of each unique TCRbeta CDR3 rearrangement, sequence reads were collapsed and filtered. For each sample, productive Simpson clonality was calculated as the square root of Simpson's diversity index over productive rearrangements. The immuneACCESS repertoire file appears here via TCRdb, limited to in-frame rearrangements. These files lack a portion of the clones; in checked studies, under half of the deficit traces to unresolved V genes, and the cause of the others is not known. V and J calls and clone size are as listed in that table; D and trimming were resolved from the DNA. The sample records 88,000 or so clones, around 80% of which are singletons. The ten largest clones add up to 12% of the sample.

Each collaborating institution followed its own protocols to collect whole blood in K2EDTA tubes. For TCRbeta analysis, collaborators shipped samples in one of three forms: frozen whole blood, isolated PBMCs, or DNA extracted from either of those sample types. This receptor was taken from an elderly man with acute or convalescent COVID-19. The V and J genes are TRBV21-1 and TRBJ1-6. TRBV21-1 is flagged as a pseudogene. Sequenced material: peripheral blood. Read as DNA, the sequence is TGTGCCAGCAGCAAGAGTCGGGGGGGAAATTCACCCCTCCACTTT. This sequence encodes CASSKSRGGNSPLHF.